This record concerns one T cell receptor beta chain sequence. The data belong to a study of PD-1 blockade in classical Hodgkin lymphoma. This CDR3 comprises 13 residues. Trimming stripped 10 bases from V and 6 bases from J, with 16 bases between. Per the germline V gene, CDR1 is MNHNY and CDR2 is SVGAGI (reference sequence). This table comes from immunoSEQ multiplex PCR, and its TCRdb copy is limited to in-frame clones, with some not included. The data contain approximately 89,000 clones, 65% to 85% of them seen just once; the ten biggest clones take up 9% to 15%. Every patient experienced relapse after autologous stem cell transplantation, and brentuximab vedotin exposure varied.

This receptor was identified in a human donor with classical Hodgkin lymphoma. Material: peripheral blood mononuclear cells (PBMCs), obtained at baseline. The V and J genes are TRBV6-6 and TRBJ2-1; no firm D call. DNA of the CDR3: TGTGCCACGCTGACCTCTCCAGGCAATGAGCAGTTCTTC. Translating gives CATLTSPGNEQFF.